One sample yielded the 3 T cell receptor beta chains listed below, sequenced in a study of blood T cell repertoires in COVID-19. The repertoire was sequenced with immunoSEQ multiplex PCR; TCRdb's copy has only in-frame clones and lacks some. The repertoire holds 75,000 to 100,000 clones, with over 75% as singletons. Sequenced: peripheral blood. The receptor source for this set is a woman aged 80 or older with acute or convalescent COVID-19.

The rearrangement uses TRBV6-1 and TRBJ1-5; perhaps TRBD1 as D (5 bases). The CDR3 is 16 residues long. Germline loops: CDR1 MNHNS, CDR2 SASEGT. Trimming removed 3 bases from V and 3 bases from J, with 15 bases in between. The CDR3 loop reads CASSDLSGGTNQPQHF. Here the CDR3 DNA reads TGTGCCAGCAGTGATCTATCCGGGGGTACCAATCAGCCCCAGCATTTT.

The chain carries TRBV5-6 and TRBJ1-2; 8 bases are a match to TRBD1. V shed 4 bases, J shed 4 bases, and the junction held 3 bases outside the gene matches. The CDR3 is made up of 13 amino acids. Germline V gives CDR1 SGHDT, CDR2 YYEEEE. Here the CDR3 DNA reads TGTGCCAGCAGCCGGACAGGGCCCTATGGCTACACCTTC. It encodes CASSRTGPYGYTF.

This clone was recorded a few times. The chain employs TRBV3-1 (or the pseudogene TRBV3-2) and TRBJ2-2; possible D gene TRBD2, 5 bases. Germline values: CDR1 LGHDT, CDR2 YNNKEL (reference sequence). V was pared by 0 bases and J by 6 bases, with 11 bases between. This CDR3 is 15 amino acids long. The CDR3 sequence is CASSQDTSLAGELFF. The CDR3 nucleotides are TGTGCCAGCAGCCAAGATACTAGTTTAGCCGGGGAGCTGTTTTTT.